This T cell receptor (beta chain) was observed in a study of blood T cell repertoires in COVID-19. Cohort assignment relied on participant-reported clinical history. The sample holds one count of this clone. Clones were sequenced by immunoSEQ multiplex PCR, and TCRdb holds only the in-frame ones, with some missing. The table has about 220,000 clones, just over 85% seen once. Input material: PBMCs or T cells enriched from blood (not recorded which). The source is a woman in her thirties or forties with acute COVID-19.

CDR3 DNA sequence: TGTGCCAGTCGACGGGAAAGCTCCTACAATGAGCAGTTCTTC. This gives the protein CASRRESSYNEQFF. This chain connects TRBV19 to TRBJ2-1; tentative D call: TRBD2 (5 bases). There are 14 residues in the CDR3. Trimming shortened V by 8 bases and J by 0 bases, and 11 bases separated the two germline ends. Looked up from germline, CDR1 is LNHDA and CDR2 is SQIVND (reference sequence).